These 18 T cell receptor beta chains were sequenced from one sample in a study of neoadjuvant anti-PD-1 for oral cavity cancer. Measured with immunoSEQ multiplex PCR; TCRdb has only the in-frame clones, and not every one. The sample has tens of thousands of clones, more than 60% seen once. Source: PBMCs, taken before nivolumab (anti-PD-1) treatment. The receptors come from a person aged 40-85 years with oral cavity squamous cell carcinoma.

The gene calls are TRBV11-2 and TRBJ2-3; D may match TRBD1 or TRBD2 (5 bases each). The CDR3 has 15 amino acids. Germline-derived CDR1 and CDR2 are SGHAT and FQNNGV. V gave up 5 bases and J gave up 1 base, with 13 bases separating them. CDR3 DNA: TGTGCCAGCAGCCGCCGGCAGGGACGCACAGATACGCAGTATTTT. It translates to CASSRRQGRTDTQYF.

The chain combines TRBV13 with TRBJ2-1; no reliable D call. Germline V CDR1 and CDR2: PRHDT, FYEKMQ (reference sequence). V lost 6 bases and J lost 4, with 7 bases in between. This CDR3 spans 12 amino acids. The chain's CDR3 is CASRSTYNEQFF. Here the CDR3 DNA reads TGTGCCAGCAGGTCTACATACAATGAGCAGTTCTTC.

This rearrangement joins TRBV11-2 to TRBJ2-5; D assignment may be TRBD1 or TRBD2 (5 bases each). From germline, CDR1 is SGHAT and CDR2 FQNNGV. This CDR3 region has 13 residues. The V end lost 5 bases, the J end lost 3 bases, and 10 bases lay between the germline ends. CDR3 coding DNA: TGTGCCAGCAGCAGACAGAGGGAAGAGACCCAGTACTTC. It codes for CASSRQREETQYF.

The chain carries TRBV19 and TRBJ2-3; 11 positions match TRBD2. The CDR3 loop spans 15 amino acids. The V and J ends lost 4 bases and 6 bases, in that order; junction bases with no gene match: 6. The germline gives CDR1 LNHDA, CDR2 SQIVND (reference sequence). DNA of the CDR3: TGTGCCAGTAGTAGCACTAGCGGGGGTCTGGATACGCAGTATTTT. Protein sequence: CASSSTSGGLDTQYF. The full variable domain, in which reference TRBV19 and TRBJ2-3 provide the parts outside the CDR3, is DGGITQSPKYLFRKEGQNVTLSCEQNLNHDAMYWYRQDPGQGLRLIYYSQIVNDFQKGDIAEGYSVSREKKESFPLTVTSAQKNPTAFYLCASSSTSGGLDTQYFGPGTRLTVL.

This chain uses TRBV5-6 with TRBJ1-6; TRBD1 matches 7 bases. CDR3 size: 16 residues. Unmatched junction bases numbered 4, after V lost 4 bases and J lost 0 bases. Germline loops: CDR1 SGHDT, CDR2 YYEEEE. The DNA of the CDR3 is TGTGCCAGCAGCACTGGACAGGACTCCTATAATTCACCCCTCCACTTT. Residues: CASSTGQDSYNSPLHF.

V is TRBV5-1 and J is TRBJ1-5; 8 bases fit TRBD1. Per germline, CDR1 SGHRS and CDR2 YFSETQ. The CDR3 sequence is 16 residues long. The V and J ends lost 0 bases and 3 bases, in that order; junction bases with no gene match: 5. This CDR3 reads CASSLEGTGNNQPQHF. The DNA for the CDR3 is TGCGCCAGCAGCTTGGAGGGGACAGGAAACAATCAGCCCCAGCATTTT.

The rearrangement uses TRBV29-1 and TRBJ2-3; possibly TRBD1 or TRBD2 for D (5 bases each). Per the germline V gene, CDR1 is SQVTM and CDR2 is ANQGSEA. The CDR3 covers 14 residues. Trimming removed 8 bases at V and 2 bases at J, with 17 bases between. CDR3 nucleotide sequence: TGCAGCTGTGAGACCCGGGGCAACACAGATACGCAGTATTTT. Amino acids: CSCETRGNTDTQYF.

The gene calls are TRBV5-4 and TRBJ2-5, with TRBD2 matching over 10 bases. Per germline, CDR1 SGHNT and CDR2 YYREEE (reference sequence). The junction had 6 bases not matched to a gene; V was cut back by 5 bases and J by 2 bases. The CDR3 has 15 amino acids. The CDR3 DNA sequence: TGTGCCAGCAGTAGAGTAGCGGGGGGTCAAGAGACCCAGTACTTC. This sequence encodes CASSRVAGGQETQYF.

The chain carries TRBV9 and TRBJ1-4; D remains unclear. V was pared by 0 bases and J by 5 bases, with 5 bases between. The germline gives CDR1 SGDLS, CDR2 YYNGEE. The CDR3 is made up of 13 amino acids. CDR3: CASSVAGNEKLFF. Written as DNA, the CDR3 is TGTGCCAGCAGCGTAGCTGGAAATGAAAAACTGTTTTTT.

The chain couples TRBV11-2 to TRBJ2-2; tentative D call: TRBD1 (6 bases). The CDR3 extends over 15 amino acids. V lost 3 bases and J lost 3, with 11 bases in between. The germline V gene has CDR1 SGHAT and CDR2 FQNNGV. The CDR3 DNA reads TGTGCCAGCAGCTTTCAGGGGTCGCACACCGGGGAGCTGTTTTTT. The encoded protein is CASSFQGSHTGELFF.

The rearrangement uses TRBV11-2 and TRBJ2-3, with 11 nucleotides matching TRBD2. V was pared by 5 bases and J by 4 bases, with 5 bases of the junction left unmatched. The CDR3 loop spans 15 amino acids. The germline V gene encodes CDR1 SGHAT and CDR2 FQNNGV. The CDR3 sequence is CASSLLAGGADTQYF. CDR3 DNA: TGTGCCAGCAGCCTCCTAGCGGGGGGTGCAGATACGCAGTATTTT.

The gene calls are TRBV2 and TRBJ1-2, with TRBD1 as a possible D gene (5 bases). The V gene lost 1 base and the J gene lost 7 bases, with 10 bases spanning the gap. The CDR3 length is 13 residues. The germline V gene has CDR1 SNHLY and CDR2 FYNNEI. The CDR3, as DNA: TGTGCCAGCAGTGAAGAATCGAGGGGTGGCTACACCTTC. As protein: CASSEESRGGYTF.

This clone is a singleton in its sample. The chain employs TRBV6-1 and TRBJ2-7, with 9 positions matching TRBD2. The J segment lost 2 bases and the V segment lost 3 bases, leaving 5 bases of the junction unmatched. The CDR3 loop spans 15 amino acids. Per germline, CDR1 MNHNS and CDR2 SASEGT. In DNA, the CDR3 is TGTGCCAGCAGTGATTTAGCGGGAGCCCCCTACGAGCAGTACTTC. It encodes CASSDLAGAPYEQYF.

The chain couples TRBV11-3 to TRBJ2-2; 9 positions match TRBD1. Looked up from germline, CDR1 is SGHNT and CDR2 is YENEEA. V lost 5 bases to trimming and J lost 3 bases; unmatched junction nucleotides: 4. The CDR3 has 15 residues. The CDR3 DNA sequence: TGTGCCAGCAGCCGTCGACAGGGGGACACCGGGGAGCTGTTTTTT. It translates to CASSRRQGDTGELFF.

The chain is built from TRBV11-2 and TRBJ1-1; a weak D match, TRBD1 (5 bases). Germline V gives CDR1 SGHAT, CDR2 FQNNGV. The CDR3 runs 15 residues. Deletions cut 5 bases from V and 0 bases from J, with 13 bases between. The CDR3: CASSPQGGLNTEAFF. In DNA form, the CDR3 reads TGTGCCAGCAGCCCTCAGGGAGGTTTGAACACTGAAGCTTTCTTT.

V usage is TRBV7-9 and J usage is TRBJ1-1, with a possible D match to TRBD1 (5 bases). Between the trimmed V and J ends, which lost 2 bases and 0 bases, there was a span of 19 bases. The CDR3 length is 18 residues. Germline V gives CDR1 SEHNR, CDR2 FQNEAQ (reference sequence). The CDR3 sequence: CASSLYGRRGRMNTEAFF. The CDR3 DNA follows: TGTGCCAGCAGCTTATACGGTCGTCGGGGACGGATGAACACTGAAGCTTTCTTT. Filled out from reference TRBV7-9 and TRBJ1-1, the complete variable domain reads DTGVSQNPRHKITKRGQNVTFRCDPISEHNRLYWYRQTLGQGPEFLTYFQNEAQLEKSRLLSDRFSAERPKGSFSTLEIQRTEQGDSAMYLCASSLYGRRGRMNTEAFFGQGTRLTVV.

The V and J genes are TRBV5-1 and TRBJ1-3, with 10 bases aligning to TRBD1. This CDR3 comprises 17 residues. V shed 3 bases and J 4 bases; nucleotides not matched to a gene: 10. Germline-derived CDR1 and CDR2 are SGHRS and YFSETQ. The CDR3 nucleotides are TGCGCCAGCAGCTGGGCCCTCGGGACAGGGGCCGGAAACACCATATATTTT. It is translated as CASSWALGTGAGNTIYF.

This clone has only a few counts. The gene calls are TRBV6-1 and TRBJ2-7, with TRBD1 matching over 9 bases. Germline CDR1 MNHNS, CDR2 SASEGT. This CDR3 is 14 amino acids long. The trim removed 6 bases at V and 4 bases at J, leaving 7 bases unmatched. In DNA form, the CDR3 reads TGTGCCAGCAGCGAGGCGACAGGGGGATACGAGCAGTACTTC. This codes for CASSEATGGYEQYF.